The entry that follows covers one T cell receptor beta chain sequence. Libraries were prepared by immunoSEQ multiplex PCR; TCRdb keeps only in-frame clonotypes and omits some of them. The sample consists of tens of thousands of clones, approximately 80% of them appearing once. This entry is derived from a study of control samples from healthy donors and cancer patients. Trimming left V 10 bases short and J 2 bases short, with 10 bases between. CDR1 is MDHEN, CDR2 SYDVKM, per germline. This CDR3 spans 12 amino acids. The receptor was isolated from a man aged 25-45 years in good health. This chain joins TRBV28 and TRBJ2-3; a weak D match, TRBD1 (5 bases). The specimen was blood. The CDR3 loop is CATRQNTDTQYF. In DNA, the CDR3 is TGTGCCACCAGACAGAACACAGATACGCAGTATTTT.